The TCR beta chain described here comes from a study of shared clonotypes between healthy human individuals. Positively selected for CCR7, the CD45RO-negative cells used as naive CD8 cells excluded terminally differentiated effector memory CD45RA+ cells. Data came from immunoSEQ multiplex PCR; TCRdb stores just in-frame clones and leaves some out. Of millions of clones listed, 93% are singletons. CDR1 and CDR2 (germline): SQVTM, ANQGSEA. The ends were cut back, 4 bases at V and 4 bases at J, with 14 bases in the middle. The CDR3 spans 13 residues. The sequence derives from a man between 18 and 29 years old in good health. Some clones in this sample may be carry-over from other donors' samples. The sample consisted of naive CD8+ T cells from PBMCs. This chain connects TRBV29-1 to TRBJ2-7, with D possibly TRBD2 on 5 matching bases. CDR3 bases: TGCAGCGTTGTCATTCAGGACTCGTACGAGCAGTACTTC. Translation: CSVVIQDSYEQYF.